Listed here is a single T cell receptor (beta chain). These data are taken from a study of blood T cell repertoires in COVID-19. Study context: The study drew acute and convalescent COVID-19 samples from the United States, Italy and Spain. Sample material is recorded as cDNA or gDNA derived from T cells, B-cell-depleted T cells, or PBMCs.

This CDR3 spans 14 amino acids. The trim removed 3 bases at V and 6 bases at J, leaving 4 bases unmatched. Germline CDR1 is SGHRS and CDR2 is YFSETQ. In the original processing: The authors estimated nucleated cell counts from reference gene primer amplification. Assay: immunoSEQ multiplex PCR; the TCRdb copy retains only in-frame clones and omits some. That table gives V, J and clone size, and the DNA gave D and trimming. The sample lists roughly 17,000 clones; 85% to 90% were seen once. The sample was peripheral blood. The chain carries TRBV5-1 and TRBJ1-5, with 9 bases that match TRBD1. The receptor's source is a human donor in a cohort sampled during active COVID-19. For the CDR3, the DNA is TGCGCCAGCAGCTCGGGACAGGGAGGTCAGCCCCAGCATTTT. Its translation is CASSSGQGGQPQHF.